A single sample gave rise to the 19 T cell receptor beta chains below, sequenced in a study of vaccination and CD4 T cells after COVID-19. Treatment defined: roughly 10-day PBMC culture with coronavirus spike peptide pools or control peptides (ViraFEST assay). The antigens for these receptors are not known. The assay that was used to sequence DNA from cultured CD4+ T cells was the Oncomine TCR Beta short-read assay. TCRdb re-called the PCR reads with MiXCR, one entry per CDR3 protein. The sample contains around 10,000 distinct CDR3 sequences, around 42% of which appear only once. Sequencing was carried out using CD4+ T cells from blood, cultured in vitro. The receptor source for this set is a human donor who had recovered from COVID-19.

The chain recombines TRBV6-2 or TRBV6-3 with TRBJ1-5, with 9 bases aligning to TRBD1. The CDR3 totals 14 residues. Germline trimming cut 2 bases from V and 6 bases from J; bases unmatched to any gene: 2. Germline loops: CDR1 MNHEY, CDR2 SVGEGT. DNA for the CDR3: TGTGCCAGCAGTTACGGACAGGGGTCTCAGCCCCAGCATTTT. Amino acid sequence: CASSYGQGSQPQHF.

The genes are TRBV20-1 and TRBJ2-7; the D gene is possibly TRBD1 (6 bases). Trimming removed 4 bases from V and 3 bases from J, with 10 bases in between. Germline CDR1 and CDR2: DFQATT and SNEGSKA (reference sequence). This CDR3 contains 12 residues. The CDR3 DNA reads TGCAGTGCTACCTGGGGGCTCTACGAGCAGTACTTC. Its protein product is CSATWGLYEQYF.

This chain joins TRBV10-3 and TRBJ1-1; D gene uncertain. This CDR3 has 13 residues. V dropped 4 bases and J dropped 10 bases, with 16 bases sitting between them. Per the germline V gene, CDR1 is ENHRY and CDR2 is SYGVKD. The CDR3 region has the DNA TGTGCCATCAGTGCGTCGACGGTGTTTTTAGCTTTCTTT. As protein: CAISASTVFLAFF.

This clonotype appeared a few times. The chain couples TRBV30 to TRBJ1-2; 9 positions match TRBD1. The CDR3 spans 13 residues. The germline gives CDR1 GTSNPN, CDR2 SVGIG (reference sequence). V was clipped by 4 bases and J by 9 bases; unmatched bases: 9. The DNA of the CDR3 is TGTGCCTGGACTCCGGGACAGGGTTTTCGCTACACCTTC. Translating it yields CAWTPGQGFRYTF.

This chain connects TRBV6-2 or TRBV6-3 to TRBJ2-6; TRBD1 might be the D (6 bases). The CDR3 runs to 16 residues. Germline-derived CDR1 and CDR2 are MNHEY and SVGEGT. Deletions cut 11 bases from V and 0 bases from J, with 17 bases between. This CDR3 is CAGGGQQISGANVLTF. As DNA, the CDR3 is TGTGCCGGAGGCGGACAGCAGATCTCTGGGGCCAACGTCCTGACTTTC.

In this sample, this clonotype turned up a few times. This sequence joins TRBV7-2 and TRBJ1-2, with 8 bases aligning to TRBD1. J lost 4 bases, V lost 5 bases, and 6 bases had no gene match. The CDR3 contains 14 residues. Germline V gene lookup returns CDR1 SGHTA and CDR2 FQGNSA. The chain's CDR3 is CASSLGQGAYGYTF. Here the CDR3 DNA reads TGTGCCAGCAGCCTCGGACAGGGCGCCTATGGCTACACCTTC.

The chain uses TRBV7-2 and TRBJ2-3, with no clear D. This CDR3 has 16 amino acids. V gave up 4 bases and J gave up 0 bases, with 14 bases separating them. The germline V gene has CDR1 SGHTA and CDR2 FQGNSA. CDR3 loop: CASSSIDFPSTDTQYF. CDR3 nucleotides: TGTGCCAGCAGCTCGATCGATTTCCCTAGCACAGATACGCAGTATTTT. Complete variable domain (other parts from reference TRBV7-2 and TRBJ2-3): GAGVSQSPSNKVTEKGKDVELRCDPISGHTALYWYRQSLGQGLEFLIYFQGNSAPDKSGLPSDRFSAERTGGSVSTLTIQRTQQEDSAVYLCASSSIDFPSTDTQYFGPGTRLTVL.

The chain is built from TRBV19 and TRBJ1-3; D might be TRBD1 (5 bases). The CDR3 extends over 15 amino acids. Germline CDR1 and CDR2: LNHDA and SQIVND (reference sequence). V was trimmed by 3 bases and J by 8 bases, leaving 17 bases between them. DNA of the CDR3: TGTGCCAGTAGTATTGGGGGGAGAGGAGGAGACACCATATATTTT. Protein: CASSIGGRGGDTIYF.

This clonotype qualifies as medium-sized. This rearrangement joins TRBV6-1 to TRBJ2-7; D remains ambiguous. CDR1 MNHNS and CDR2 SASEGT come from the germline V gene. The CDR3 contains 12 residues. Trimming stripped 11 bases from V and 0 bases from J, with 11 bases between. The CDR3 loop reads CALRGSSYEQYF. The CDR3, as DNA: TGTGCCCTACGTGGCTCCTCCTACGAGCAGTACTTC.

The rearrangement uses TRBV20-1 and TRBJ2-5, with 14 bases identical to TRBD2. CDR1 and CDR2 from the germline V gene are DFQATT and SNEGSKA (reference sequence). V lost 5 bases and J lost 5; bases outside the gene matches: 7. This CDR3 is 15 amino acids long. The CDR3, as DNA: TGCAGTGCTCCCAGGACTAGCGGGGGGACGGAGACCCAGTACTTC. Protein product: CSAPRTSGGTETQYF.

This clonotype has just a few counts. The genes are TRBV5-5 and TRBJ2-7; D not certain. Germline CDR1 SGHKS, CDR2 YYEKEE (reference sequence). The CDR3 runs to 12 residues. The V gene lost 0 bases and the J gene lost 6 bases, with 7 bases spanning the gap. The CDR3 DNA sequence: TGTGCCAGCAGCTTGGTTAGGGCCGAGCAGTACTTC. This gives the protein CASSLVRAEQYF.

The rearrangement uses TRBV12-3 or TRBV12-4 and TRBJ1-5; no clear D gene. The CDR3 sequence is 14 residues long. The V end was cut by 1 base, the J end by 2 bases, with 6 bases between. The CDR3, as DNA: TGTGCCAGCAGTTTAGGAAGCCGCAATCAGCCCCAGCATTTT. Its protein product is CASSLGSRNQPQHF.

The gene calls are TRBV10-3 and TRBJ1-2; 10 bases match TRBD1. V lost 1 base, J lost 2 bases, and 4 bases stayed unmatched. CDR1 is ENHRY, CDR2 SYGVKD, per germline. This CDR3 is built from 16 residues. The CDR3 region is CAISELDRGKNYGYTF. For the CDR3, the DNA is TGTGCCATCAGTGAGTTGGACAGGGGGAAGAACTATGGCTACACCTTC.

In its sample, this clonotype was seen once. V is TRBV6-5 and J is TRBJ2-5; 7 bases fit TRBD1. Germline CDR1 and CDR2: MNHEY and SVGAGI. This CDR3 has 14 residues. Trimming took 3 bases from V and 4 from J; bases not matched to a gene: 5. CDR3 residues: CASSYGTERETQYF. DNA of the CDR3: TGTGCCAGCAGTTATGGGACAGAGAGAGAGACCCAGTACTTC.

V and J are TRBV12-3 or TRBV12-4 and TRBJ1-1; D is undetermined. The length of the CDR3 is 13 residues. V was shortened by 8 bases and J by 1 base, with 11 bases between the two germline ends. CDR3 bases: TGTGCCAGCCTTGGCCTTTCGAACACTGAAGCTTTCTTT. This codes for CASLGLSNTEAFF.

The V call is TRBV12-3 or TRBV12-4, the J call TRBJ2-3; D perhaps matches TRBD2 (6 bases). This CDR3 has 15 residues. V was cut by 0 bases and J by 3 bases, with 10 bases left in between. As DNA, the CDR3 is TGTGCCAGCAGTTTAGCCCGACTAGTAACAGATACGCAGTATTTT. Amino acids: CASSLARLVTDTQYF.

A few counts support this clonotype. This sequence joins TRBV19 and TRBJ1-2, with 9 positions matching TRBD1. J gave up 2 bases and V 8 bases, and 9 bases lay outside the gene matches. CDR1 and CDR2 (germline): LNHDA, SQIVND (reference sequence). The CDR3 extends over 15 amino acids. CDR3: CASSGQTGGNYGYTF. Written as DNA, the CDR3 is TGTGCCAGTTCAGGGCAGACAGGGGGGAACTATGGCTACACCTTC.

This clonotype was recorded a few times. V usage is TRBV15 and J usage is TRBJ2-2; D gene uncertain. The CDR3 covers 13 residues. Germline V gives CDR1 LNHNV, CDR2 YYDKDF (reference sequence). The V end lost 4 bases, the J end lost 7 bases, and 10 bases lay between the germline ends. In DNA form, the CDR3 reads TGTGCCACCAGCACCCCGTTAAGCGGGGAGCTGTTTTTT. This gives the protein CATSTPLSGELFF.

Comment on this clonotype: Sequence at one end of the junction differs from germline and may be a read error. The CDR3 nucleotides are TGTACCAGCACTTCGCCAGGCGGCTATGGCTACACCTTC. It specifies CTSTSPGGYGYTF. The rearrangement links TRBV6-1 to TRBJ1-2; the D is unclear. Germline values: CDR1 MNHNS, CDR2 SASEGT. This CDR3 spans 13 amino acids.